This is a list of T cell receptor beta chains from one sample in a study of shared clonotypes between healthy human individuals. Sequencing used immunoSEQ multiplex PCR; TCRdb keeps in-frame clones, though not all of them. The sample comprises some 700,000 clones, about 90% of which are singletons, and about a third rests with the top ten. The sequenced material came from memory CD8+ T cells from PBMCs. The receptors stem from a man aged 18 to 30 in good health. Some clones in this sample may be carry-over from other donors' samples. CDR3s include the opening cysteine and the closing phenylalanine or tryptophan. A D gene is named only where the DNA matches it firmly. Size is omitted from some rows. Given values are once, few, many or a class for expanded clones.

V: TRBV9; size: -; D: -; J: TRBJ2-7; DNA: TGTGCCAGCAGCGTAGGGGGCGCGGGGTACGAGCAGTACTTC; CDR3: CASSVGGAGYEQYF
V: TRBV28; size: once; D: TRBD1; J: TRBJ1-1; DNA: TGTGCCAGCAGCTCGACAGGGGCCACTGAAGCTTTCTTT; CDR3: CASSSTGATEAFF
V: TRBV29-1; size: -; D: -; J: TRBJ1-1; DNA: TGCAGCGACGATGGGAGGAACACTGAAGCTTTCTTT; CDR3: CSDDGRNTEAFF
V: TRBV19; size: -; D: -; J: TRBJ1-5; DNA: TGTGCCAGTAGTAAATTTGGGGAGAATCAGCCCCAGCATTTT; CDR3: CASSKFGENQPQHF
V: TRBV25-1; size: once; D: TRBD1; J: TRBJ2-5; DNA: TGTGCCAGCAGTGCCGCAGCCGGGACAGGGGAAGAGACCCAGTACTTC; CDR3: CASSAAAGTGEETQYF
V: TRBV5-3; size: -; D: -; J: TRBJ1-1; DNA: TGTGCCAGAAGCTTCCCCCGACAGGTCCCGAACACTGAAGCTTTCTTT; CDR3: CARSFPRQVPNTEAFF
V: TRBV7-3; size: -; D: -; J: TRBJ1-4; DNA: TGTGCCAGCAGCTTACGTTCGGCCCTTAATGAAAAACTGTTTTTT; CDR3: CASSLRSALNEKLFF
V: TRBV19; size: -; D: TRBD1; J: TRBJ2-7; DNA: TGTGCCAGTAGTTCCGGGACAGCCTCCTACGAGCAGTACTTC; CDR3: CASSSGTASYEQYF
V: TRBV19; size: -; D: -; J: TRBJ2-7; DNA: TGTGCCAGTAGTATTTTTTCAGGGAGCACCTACGAGCAGTACTTC; CDR3: CASSIFSGSTYEQYF
V: TRBV28; size: -; D: TRBD2; J: TRBJ2-3; DNA: TGTGCCAGCAGCCGCGTCGAGGGTAGCGGGAGCGATACGCAGTATTTT; CDR3: CASSRVEGSGSDTQYF
V: TRBV2; size: -; D: -; J: TRBJ2-7; DNA: TGTGCCAGCAGTGAAACAGAAAACTTCTACGAGCAGTACTTC; CDR3: CASSETENFYEQYF
V: TRBV28; size: -; D: -; J: TRBJ2-7; DNA: TGTGCCAGCAGTTTTACCGGGACTTCCTACGAGCAGTACTTC; CDR3: CASSFTGTSYEQYF
V: TRBV2; size: -; D: -; J: TRBJ2-5; DNA: TGTGCCAGTTGTACACGTCAGGGCATGGAGACCCAGTACTTC; CDR3: CASCTRQGMETQYF
V: TRBV5-1; size: -; D: TRBD1; J: TRBJ2-1; DNA: TGCGCCAGCAGCCTACCTACCGGGACAGGGGCCTACAATGAGCAGTTCTTC; CDR3: CASSLPTGTGAYNEQFF
V: TRBV5-6; size: -; D: -; J: TRBJ2-4; DNA: TGTGCCAGCAGCTGGATGGGCGGGGTTGCCAAAAACATTCAGTACTTC; CDR3: CASSWMGGVAKNIQYF
V: TRBV14; size: -; D: -; J: TRBJ2-7; DNA: TGTGCCAGCAGCCCAGACAGATACGAGCAGTACTTC; CDR3: CASSPDRYEQYF
V: TRBV6-1; size: -; D: -; J: TRBJ2-7; DNA: TGTGCCAGCAATGGACGTCACGAGCAGTACTTC; CDR3: CASNGRHEQYF
V: TRBV29-1; size: -; D: -; J: TRBJ1-2; DNA: TGCAGCGTGCGGGCCCGACATGGCTACACCTTC; CDR3: CSVRARHGYTF
V: TRBV7-8; size: -; D: -; J: TRBJ2-7; DNA: TGTGCCAGCAGCCGGTTAGCGGCTTCCTACGAGCAGTACTTC; CDR3: CASSRLAASYEQYF
V: TRBV9; size: -; D: -; J: TRBJ2-7; DNA: TGTGCCAGCAGCGTAGCCGACCATGAGCAGTACTTC; CDR3: CASSVADHEQYF
V: TRBV12-5; size: -; D: TRBD1; J: TRBJ1-1; DNA: TGTGCTAGTGCTCCGGACAGGAAAGTTGAAGCTTTCTTT; CDR3: CASAPDRKVEAFF
V: TRBV28; size: -; D: -; J: TRBJ2-5; DNA: TGTGCCAGCAGGCCAATCCTGTGGAGGGTGGAGGAGACCCAGTACTTC; CDR3: CASRPILWRVEETQYF
V: TRBV5-3; size: -; D: TRBD1; J: TRBJ1-2; DNA: TGTGCCAGAAGCCTTCTTGGACAGGGGGCGGGCGGCTACACCTTC; CDR3: CARSLLGQGAGGYTF
V: TRBV5-1; size: -; D: TRBD2; J: TRBJ2-1; DNA: TGCGCCAGCAGCCGTGGAGGACTAGCGGGAGATGTCGCCTTCTACAATGAGCAGTTCTTC; CDR3: CASSRGGLAGDVAFYNEQFF
V: TRBV27; size: -; D: -; J: TRBJ2-5; DNA: TGTGCCAGCAGTCCATTCCCGGGACGACCACAAGAGACCCAGTACTTC; CDR3: CASSPFPGRPQETQYF
V: TRBV29-1; size: -; D: TRBD1; J: TRBJ1-2; DNA: TGCAGCGTTCAGGGGGCCCCCAGCTATGGCTACACCTTC; CDR3: CSVQGAPSYGYTF
V: TRBV5-6; size: -; D: -; J: TRBJ1-5; DNA: TGTGCCAGCAGCTTGGCTCGGGGTCGTGGCGATCAGCCCCAGCATTTT; CDR3: CASSLARGRGDQPQHF
V: TRBV5-6; size: -; D: -; J: TRBJ2-3; DNA: TGTGCCAGCAGCTTGGCGGGGACGTCAGATACGCAGTATTTT; CDR3: CASSLAGTSDTQYF
V: TRBV14; size: -; D: -; J: TRBJ1-1; DNA: TGTGCCAGCAGCCAAGATCGGACAATGAACACTGAAGCTTTCTTT; CDR3: CASSQDRTMNTEAFF
V: TRBV5-4; size: -; D: TRBD2; J: TRBJ2-6; DNA: TGTGCCAGCAGCTCAGTATACATGGGACTAGGTATCTCTGGGGCCAACGTCCTGACTTTC; CDR3: CASSSVYMGLGISGANVLTF
V: TRBV19; size: once; D: TRBD1; J: TRBJ2-3; DNA: TGTGCCAGCCAGGGACAGGGGGTCACAGATACGCAGTATTTT; CDR3: CASQGQGVTDTQYF
V: TRBV5-1; size: once; D: TRBD1; J: TRBJ1-6; DNA: TGCGCCAGCAGCCAGGACAGGGTGAGATTTTCACCCCTCCACTTT; CDR3: CASSQDRVRFSPLHF
V: TRBV11-1; size: -; D: -; J: TRBJ1-1; DNA: TGTGCCAGCAGCTTTTCCATGAACACTGAAGCTTTCTTT; CDR3: CASSFSMNTEAFF
V: TRBV28; size: few; D: -; J: TRBJ1-2; DNA: TGTGCCAGCAGTTGGAGAACCACCTATGGCTACACCTTC; CDR3: CASSWRTTYGYTF
V: TRBV9; size: -; D: TRBD1; J: TRBJ2-3; DNA: TGTGCCAGCAGCCCCAGGGACAGCTCCCTAGGAGGAGATACGCAGTATTTT; CDR3: CASSPRDSSLGGDTQYF
V: TRBV7-6; size: -; D: TRBD1; J: TRBJ2-6; DNA: TGTGCCAGCAGCCCACACTCGGGACAGGGTGGGGCCAACGTCCTGACTTTC; CDR3: CASSPHSGQGGANVLTF
V: TRBV7-9; size: -; D: TRBD2; J: TRBJ2-2; DNA: TGTGCCAGCAGCCCCGGGGGGGGCGAGGACACCGGGGAGCTGTTTTTT; CDR3: CASSPGGGEDTGELFF
V: TRBV7-9; size: -; D: -; J: TRBJ2-7; DNA: TGTGCCAGCAGCTCGCAGTCGGGGGCGAGAGGAGCCTACGAGCAGTACTTC; CDR3: CASSSQSGARGAYEQYF
V: TRBV27; size: -; D: -; J: TRBJ2-1; DNA: TGTGCCACCGGATTTATGGGACCAAACAATGAGCAGTTCTTC; CDR3: CATGFMGPNNEQFF
V: TRBV19; size: -; D: TRBD2; J: TRBJ2-1; DNA: TGTGCCAGTAGTATTGGACTAGCTGGGGGCTATGAGCAGTTCTTC; CDR3: CASSIGLAGGYEQFF
V: TRBV29-1; size: once; D: TRBD1; J: TRBJ1-1; DNA: TGCAGCGTGGGCCGGACAGGGGGCCCCCTTACTGAAGCTTTCTTT; CDR3: CSVGRTGGPLTEAFF
V: TRBV29-1; size: -; D: TRBD1; J: TRBJ2-2; DNA: TGCAGCGCGAATTTACAGGGGGCGCGGGGCACCGGGGAGCTGTTTTTT; CDR3: CSANLQGARGTGELFF
V: TRBV7-9; size: -; D: -; J: TRBJ2-7; DNA: TGTGCCAGCAGCTTATTCGGCATTCACTCCTACGAGCAGTACTTC; CDR3: CASSLFGIHSYEQYF
V: TRBV4-3; size: -; D: -; J: TRBJ1-1; DNA: TGCGCCAGCAGCCAAGGGCGTCAGCCGAACACTGAAGCTTTCTTT; CDR3: CASSQGRQPNTEAFF
V: TRBV7-8; size: -; D: TRBD1; J: TRBJ1-1; DNA: TGTGCCAGCAGCTACACCGGGACAGGGAACACTGAAGCTTTCTTT; CDR3: CASSYTGTGNTEAFF
V: TRBV4-1; size: once; D: -; J: TRBJ1-6; DNA: TGCGCCAGCAGCCAACGGGACGCTTTTCTTTCACCCCTCCACTTT; CDR3: CASSQRDAFLSPLHF
V: TRBV19; size: -; D: -; J: TRBJ1-1; DNA: TGTGCCAGTAGTATTAACACTGAAGCTTTCTTT; CDR3: CASSINTEAFF
V: TRBV7-9; size: -; D: TRBD2; J: TRBJ2-1; DNA: TGTGCCAGCAGCTTAACTAGCGGAAACCGCCAAGGAACCTACAATGAGCAGTTCTTC; CDR3: CASSLTSGNRQGTYNEQFF
V: TRBV4-1; size: -; D: TRBD1; J: TRBJ1-1; DNA: TGCGCCAGCAGCCAAGTACTTTCGGGTAGGGGGCTCGCTGAAGCTTTCTTT; CDR3: CASSQVLSGRGLAEAFF
V: TRBV28; size: -; D: -; J: TRBJ2-1; DNA: TGTGCCAGCAGTTTCTGGCTCCAAATGGGGAATGAGCAGTTCTTC; CDR3: CASSFWLQMGNEQFF
V: TRBV28; size: -; D: TRBD2; J: TRBJ2-2; DNA: TGTGCCAGCAGTCCGGGACTAGCGGGAGCCGGGGAGCTGTTTTTT; CDR3: CASSPGLAGAGELFF
V: TRBV25-1; size: -; D: -; J: TRBJ1-2; DNA: TGTGCCAGCAGGGGGACCCGGACGGGGATCTATGGCTACACCTTC; CDR3: CASRGTRTGIYGYTF
V: TRBV28; size: -; D: -; J: TRBJ2-7; DNA: TGTGCCAGCAGTTTTGGGGTTACCTACGAGCAGTACTTC; CDR3: CASSFGVTYEQYF